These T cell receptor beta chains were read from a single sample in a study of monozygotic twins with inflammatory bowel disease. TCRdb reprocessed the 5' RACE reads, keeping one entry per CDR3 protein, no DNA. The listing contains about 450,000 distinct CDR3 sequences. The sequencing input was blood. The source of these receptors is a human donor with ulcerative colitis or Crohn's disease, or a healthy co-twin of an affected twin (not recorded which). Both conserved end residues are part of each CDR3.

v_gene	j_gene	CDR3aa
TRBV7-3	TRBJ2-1	CASSLSTGGLDEQFF
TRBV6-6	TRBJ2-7	CASLRDYTYEQYF
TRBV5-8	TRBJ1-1	CASSRGGLNTEAFF
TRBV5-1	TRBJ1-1	CASSLDEGRLNTEAFF
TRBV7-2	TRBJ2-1	CASSLNLAGNEQFF
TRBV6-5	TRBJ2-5	CASSSQLAAQETQYF
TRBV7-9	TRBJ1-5	CASSLAWGGNQPQHF
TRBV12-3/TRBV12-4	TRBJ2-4	CASNPPRETSGGGIQYF
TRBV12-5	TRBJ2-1	CASVLAGGLGEQFF
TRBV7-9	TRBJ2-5	CASSFIAGGGQETQYF
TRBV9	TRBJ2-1	CASSVEDSRAWNEQFF
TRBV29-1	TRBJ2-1	CSVEEGLYYNEQFF
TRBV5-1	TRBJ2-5	CASSYPTGPEETQYF
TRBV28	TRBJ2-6	CASSPGSTGANVLTF
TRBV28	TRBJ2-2	CAGRLGVNTGELFF
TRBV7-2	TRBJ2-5	CASSLASGSRETQYF
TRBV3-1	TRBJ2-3	CASSQVSDTQYF
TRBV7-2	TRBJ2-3	CASSLYAGNTDTQYF
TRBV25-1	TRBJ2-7	CASRQGANEQYF
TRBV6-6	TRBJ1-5	CASSLRVWEPQHF
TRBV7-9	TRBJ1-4	CASSLGGDPNEKLFF
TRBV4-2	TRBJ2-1	CASSQPAGQVSYNEQFF
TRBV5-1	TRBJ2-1	CASRAISYNEQFF
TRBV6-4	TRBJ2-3	CASSDGGAADTQYF
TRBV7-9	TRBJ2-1	CASSPQGPLCNEQFF
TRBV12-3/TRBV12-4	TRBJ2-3	CASSLGVVGSADTQYF
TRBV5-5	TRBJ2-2	CASSNTGGGLFGTGELFF
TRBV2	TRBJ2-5	CASTIILTATQYF
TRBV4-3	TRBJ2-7	CASSQDSGGLYEQYF
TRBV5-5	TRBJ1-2	CASSSVLVGASGYTF
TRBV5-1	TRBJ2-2	CASRPGLYTGELFF
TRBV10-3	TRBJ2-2	CAISGDRGAGELFF
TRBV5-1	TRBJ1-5	CASSWDGSNQPQHF
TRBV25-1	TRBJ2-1	CASSDVAYEQFF
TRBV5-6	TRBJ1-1	CASSLRRAGTEAFF
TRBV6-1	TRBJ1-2	CASSQRLGQGKVYVGYTF
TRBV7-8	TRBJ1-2	CASSQGDSAGYGYTF
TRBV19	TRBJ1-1	CASRQGSTEAFF
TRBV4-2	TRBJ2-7	CASSQGGEGSTYEQYF
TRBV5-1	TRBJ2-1	CASNPDGHNEQFF
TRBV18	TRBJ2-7	CASSPGSKGTGMEEYF
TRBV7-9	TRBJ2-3	CASSLLEMQYF
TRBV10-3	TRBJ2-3	CAISENGDVDTQYF
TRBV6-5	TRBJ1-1	CASVRGFRDTNTESFF
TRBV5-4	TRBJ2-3	CASSLVSSAWGDTQYF
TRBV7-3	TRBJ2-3	CASSSPEEDTQYF
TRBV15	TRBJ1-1	CATSRDPGQGTTSFF
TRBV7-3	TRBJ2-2	CASSLGPSGRTGELFF
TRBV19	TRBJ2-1	CASSVALFGLHEQFF
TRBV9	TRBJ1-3	CASSVGNSGNTIYF
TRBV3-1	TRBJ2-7	CASSLSSREQYF
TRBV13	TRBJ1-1	CASSPPGHPNTEAFF
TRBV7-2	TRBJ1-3	CASSLNRADSGNTIYF
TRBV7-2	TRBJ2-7	CASSPGSLREQYF
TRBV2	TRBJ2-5	CASSVLAGVETQYF
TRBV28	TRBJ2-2	CASSLPVTRGNTGELFF
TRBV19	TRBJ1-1	CASSIVGGTEAFF
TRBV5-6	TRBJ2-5	CASSPDTAIRETQYF
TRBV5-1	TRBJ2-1	CASSLTGGLYNEQFF
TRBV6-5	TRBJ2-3	CASSGKDTQYF